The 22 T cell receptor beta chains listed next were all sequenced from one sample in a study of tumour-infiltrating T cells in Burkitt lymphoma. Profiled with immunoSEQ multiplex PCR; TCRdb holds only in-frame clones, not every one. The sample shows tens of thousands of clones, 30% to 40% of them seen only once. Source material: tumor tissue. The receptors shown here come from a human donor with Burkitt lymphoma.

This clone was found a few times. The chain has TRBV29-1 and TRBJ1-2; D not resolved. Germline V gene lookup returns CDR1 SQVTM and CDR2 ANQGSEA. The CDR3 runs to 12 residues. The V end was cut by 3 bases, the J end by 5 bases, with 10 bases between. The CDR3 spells CSVDRLTYGYTF. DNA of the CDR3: TGCAGCGTTGACCGTCTTACTTATGGCTACACCTTC.

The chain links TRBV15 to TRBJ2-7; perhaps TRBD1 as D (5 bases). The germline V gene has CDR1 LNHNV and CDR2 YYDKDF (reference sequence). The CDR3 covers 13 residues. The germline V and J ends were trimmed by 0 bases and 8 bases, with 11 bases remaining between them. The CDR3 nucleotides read TGTGCCACCAGCAGAGATCAGGGCCGCCAGCAGTACTTC. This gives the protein CATSRDQGRQQYF.

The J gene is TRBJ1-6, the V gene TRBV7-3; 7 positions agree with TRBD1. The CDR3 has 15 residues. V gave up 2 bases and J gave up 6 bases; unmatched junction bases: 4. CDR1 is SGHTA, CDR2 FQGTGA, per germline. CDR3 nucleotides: TGTGCCAGCAGCTTACAGGGGGGCTCTAATTCACCCCTCCACTTT. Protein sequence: CASSLQGGSNSPLHF.

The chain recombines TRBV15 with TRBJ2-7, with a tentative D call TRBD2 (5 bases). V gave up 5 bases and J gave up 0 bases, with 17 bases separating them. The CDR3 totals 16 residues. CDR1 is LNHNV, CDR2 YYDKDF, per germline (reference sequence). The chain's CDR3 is CATSPYGEGSSYEQYF. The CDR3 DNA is TGTGCCACCAGCCCCTACGGAGAGGGCAGCTCCTACGAGCAGTACTTC. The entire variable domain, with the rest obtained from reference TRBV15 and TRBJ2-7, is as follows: DAMVIQNPRYQVTQFGKPVTLSCSQTLNHNVMYWYQQKSSQAPKLLFHYYDKDFNNEADTPDNFQSRRPNTSFCFLDIRSPGLGDTAMYLCATSPYGEGSSYEQYFGPGTRLTVT.

CDR3 nucleotides: TGCGCCAGCAGCCAAGATCTCCCCAGGGATACGCAGTATTTT. Its protein is CASSQDLPRDTQYF. The chain employs TRBV4-3 and TRBJ2-3, with D unresolved. The V end was cut by 0 bases, the J end by 6 bases, with 10 bases between. This CDR3 is 14 amino acids long. Per germline, CDR1 LGHNA and CDR2 YSLEER.

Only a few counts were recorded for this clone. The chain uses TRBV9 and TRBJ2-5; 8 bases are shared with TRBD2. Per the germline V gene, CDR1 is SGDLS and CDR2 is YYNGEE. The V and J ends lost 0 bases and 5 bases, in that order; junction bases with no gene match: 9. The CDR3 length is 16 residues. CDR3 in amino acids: CASSVGGTSGGETQYF. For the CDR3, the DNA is TGTGCCAGCAGCGTAGGGGGAACTAGCGGAGGGGAGACCCAGTACTTC.

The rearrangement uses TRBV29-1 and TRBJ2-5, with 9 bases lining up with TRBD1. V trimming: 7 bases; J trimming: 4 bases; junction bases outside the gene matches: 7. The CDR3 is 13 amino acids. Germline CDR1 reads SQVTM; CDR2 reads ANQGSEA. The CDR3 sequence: CSGKTGGGETQYF. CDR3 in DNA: TGCAGCGGAAAGACAGGGGGAGGAGAGACCCAGTACTTC.

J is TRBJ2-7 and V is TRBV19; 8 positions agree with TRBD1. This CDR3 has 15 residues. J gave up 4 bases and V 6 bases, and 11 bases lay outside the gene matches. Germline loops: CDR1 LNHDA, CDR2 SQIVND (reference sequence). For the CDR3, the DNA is TGTGCCAGTAGCGACGGTCAGGGGGCCGCGTACGAGCAGTACTTC. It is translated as CASSDGQGAAYEQYF.

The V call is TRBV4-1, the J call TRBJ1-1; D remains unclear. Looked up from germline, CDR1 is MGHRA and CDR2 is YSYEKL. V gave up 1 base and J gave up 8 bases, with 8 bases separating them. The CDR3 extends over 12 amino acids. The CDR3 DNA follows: TGCGCCAGCAGCCAAGGAGGCCCAGAAGCTTTCTTT. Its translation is CASSQGGPEAFF.

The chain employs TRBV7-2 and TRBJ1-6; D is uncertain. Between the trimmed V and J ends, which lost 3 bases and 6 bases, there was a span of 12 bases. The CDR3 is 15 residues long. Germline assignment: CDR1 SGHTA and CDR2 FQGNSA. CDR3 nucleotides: TGTGCCAGCAGCTTCGTATTAGGCTCTAATTCACCCCTCCACTTT. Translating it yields CASSFVLGSNSPLHF.

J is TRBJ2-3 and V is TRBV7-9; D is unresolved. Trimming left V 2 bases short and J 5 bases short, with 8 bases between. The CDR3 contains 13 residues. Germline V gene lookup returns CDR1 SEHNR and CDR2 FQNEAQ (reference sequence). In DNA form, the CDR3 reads TGTGCCAGCAGCTTAATGGCTGGAGATACGCAGTATTTT. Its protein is CASSLMAGDTQYF.

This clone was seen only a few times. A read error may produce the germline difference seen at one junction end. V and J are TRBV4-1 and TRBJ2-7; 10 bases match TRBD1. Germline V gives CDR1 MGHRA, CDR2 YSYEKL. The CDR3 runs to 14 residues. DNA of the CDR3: TGCGCTAGCAGCCAAGAGGGGACAGGGGTTGAGCAGTACTTC. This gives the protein CASSQEGTGVEQYF.

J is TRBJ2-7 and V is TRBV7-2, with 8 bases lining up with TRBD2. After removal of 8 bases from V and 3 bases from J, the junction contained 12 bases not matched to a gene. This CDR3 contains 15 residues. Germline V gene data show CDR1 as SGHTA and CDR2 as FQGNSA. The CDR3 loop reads CASAQWRGALYEQYF. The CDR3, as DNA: TGTGCCAGCGCTCAGTGGCGGGGGGCCCTCTACGAGCAGTACTTC.

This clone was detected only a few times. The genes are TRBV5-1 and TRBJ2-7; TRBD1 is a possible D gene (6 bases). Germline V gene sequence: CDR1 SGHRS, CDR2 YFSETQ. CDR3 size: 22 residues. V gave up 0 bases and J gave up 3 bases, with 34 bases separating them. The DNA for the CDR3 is TGCGCCAGCAGCTTGGGAGGATTTACCCGGGACAACTGGCGCACCCTCCTCTACGAGCAGTACTTC. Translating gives CASSLGGFTRDNWRTLLYEQYF.

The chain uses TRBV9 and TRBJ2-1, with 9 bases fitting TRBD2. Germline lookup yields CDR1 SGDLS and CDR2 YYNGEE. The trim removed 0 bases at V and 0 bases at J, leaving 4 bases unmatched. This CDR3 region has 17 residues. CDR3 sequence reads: CASSVGGGASSYNEQFF. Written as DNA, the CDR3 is TGTGCCAGCAGCGTAGGCGGGGGGGCTTCCTCCTACAATGAGCAGTTCTTC.

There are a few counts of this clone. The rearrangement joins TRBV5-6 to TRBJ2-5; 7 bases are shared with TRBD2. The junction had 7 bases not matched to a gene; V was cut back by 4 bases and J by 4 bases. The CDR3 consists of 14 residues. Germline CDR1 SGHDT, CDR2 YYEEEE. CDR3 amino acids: CASSGSSGGETQYF. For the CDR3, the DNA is TGTGCCAGCAGCGGGTCTAGCGGTGGAGAGACCCAGTACTTC.

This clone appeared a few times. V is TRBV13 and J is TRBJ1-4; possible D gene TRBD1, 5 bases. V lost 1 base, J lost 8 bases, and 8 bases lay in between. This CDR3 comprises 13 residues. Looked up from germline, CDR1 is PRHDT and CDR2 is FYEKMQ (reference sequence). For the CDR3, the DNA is TGTGCCAGCAGCTTAGACCGGGGGGAAAAACTGTTTTTT. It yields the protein CASSLDRGEKLFF.

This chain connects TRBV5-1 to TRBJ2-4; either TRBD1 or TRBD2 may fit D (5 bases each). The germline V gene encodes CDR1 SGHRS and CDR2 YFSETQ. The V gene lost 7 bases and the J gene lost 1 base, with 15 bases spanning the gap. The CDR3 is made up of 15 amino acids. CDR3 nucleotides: TGCGCCAGCCGAGTGGGACCCCTGGCCAAAAACATTCAGTACTTC. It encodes CASRVGPLAKNIQYF.

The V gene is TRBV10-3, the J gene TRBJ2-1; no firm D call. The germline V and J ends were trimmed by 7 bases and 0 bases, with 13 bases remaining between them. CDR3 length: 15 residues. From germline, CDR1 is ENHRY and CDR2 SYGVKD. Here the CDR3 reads CAIKRVLSSYNEQFF. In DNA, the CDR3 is TGTGCCATCAAGCGTGTCCTGAGCTCCTACAATGAGCAGTTCTTC.

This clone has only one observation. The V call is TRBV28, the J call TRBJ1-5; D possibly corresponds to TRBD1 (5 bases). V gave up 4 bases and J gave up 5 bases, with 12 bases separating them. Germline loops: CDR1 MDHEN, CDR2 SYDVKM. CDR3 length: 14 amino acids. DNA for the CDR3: TGTGCCAGCAGTTCGGGGCTAAATGATCAGCCCCAGCATTTT. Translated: CASSSGLNDQPQHF.

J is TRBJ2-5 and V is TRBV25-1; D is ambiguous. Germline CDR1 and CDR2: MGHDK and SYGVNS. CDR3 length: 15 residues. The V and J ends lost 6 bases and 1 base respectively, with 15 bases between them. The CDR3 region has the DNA TGTGCCAGCAGCGCGACGGGCAGGCCCCAAGAGACCCAGTACTTC. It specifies CASSATGRPQETQYF.

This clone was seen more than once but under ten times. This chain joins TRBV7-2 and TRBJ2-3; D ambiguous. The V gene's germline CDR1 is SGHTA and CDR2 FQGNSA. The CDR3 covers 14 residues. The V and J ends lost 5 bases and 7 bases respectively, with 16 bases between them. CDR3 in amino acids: CASSPPPLGYTQYF. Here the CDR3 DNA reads TGTGCCAGCAGCCCCCCTCCGCTAGGTTATACGCAGTATTTT.